This TCR beta chain comes out of a study of T cells in Graves' hyperthyroidism and ophthalmopathy. This clonotype has at least ten counts. Antigen unknown. TCR beta CDR3 regions were amplified from RNA transcripts. When the TCR CDR3 underwent first-round RT-PCR, the HTBI primer set was used. TCRdb reprocessed the multiplex PCR reads via MiXCR and lists one record per CDR3 protein. The sample has fewer than 550,000 distinct CDR3 sequences; less than 20% are singletons. Stable Graves' hyperthyroidism denoted no ophthalmopathy progression over 18 months. PBMCs were obtained from roughly 10 ml fresh peripheral blood. Study conclusions and caveats: Most thyroid clonotypes expanded above 0.001 were also detected in blood.

Sequencing used blood. The clonotype originates from a woman aged 18-29 years with Graves' hyperthyroidism.

The CDR3 loop reads CATSRFRDRGRGYTF. In DNA, the CDR3 is TGTGCCACCAGCAGGTTCCGGGACAGGGGTCGAGGCTACACCTTC. V is TRBV15 and J is TRBJ1-2, with 10 bases identical to TRBD1. The CDR3 totals 15 residues. In germline, CDR1 is LNHNV, CDR2 YYDKDF (reference sequence). Unmatched junction bases numbered 9, after V lost 3 bases and J lost 8 bases.